This T cell receptor beta chain was sequenced during a study of blood T cell repertoires in COVID-19. As for the study in general: Material from acute and convalescent COVID-19 was sourced from the United States, Italy and Spain. T cells, B-cell-depleted T cells, or PBMCs provided the cDNA or gDNA that served as material.

Germline V gene lookup returns CDR1 MNHEY and CDR2 SVGAGI. The CDR3 sequence is 13 residues long. Deletions cut 2 bases from V and 2 bases from J, with 6 bases between. In the authors' methods: Reference gene primers were amplified, and this amplification served to estimate nucleated cell counts. The table came from immunoSEQ multiplex PCR; TCRdb's copy has only in-frame clones and leaves some out. That table is the source of V, J and clone size, and D and trimming were worked out from the DNA. The sample yields about 210,000 clones, 83% seen once. The J gene is TRBJ1-1, the V gene TRBV6-5; the D is unclear. The TCR was taken from a woman aged 40 to 50 with active or convalescent COVID-19. Material: peripheral blood. The CDR3 bases are TGTGCCAGCAGTTACCGCAGTAACACTGAAGCTTTCTTT. Its translation is CASSYRSNTEAFF.